Following are 29 T cell receptor beta chains from one sample sequenced in a study of shared clonotypes between healthy human individuals. Terminally differentiated effector memory CD45RA+ cells were left out of the naive CD8 fraction, which was CD45RO-negative and positively selected for CCR7. TCRdb's copy holds only in-frame clones and misses some; the assay was immunoSEQ multiplex PCR. The table includes about 2.1 million clones, just over 90% detected once. The sequenced sample was naive CD8+ T cells from PBMCs. Receptors originate from a man aged 18 to 30 in good health. Some clones in this sample may be carry-over from other donors' samples.

The V gene is TRBV7-2, the J gene TRBJ2-1, with 10 nucleotides matching TRBD2. The CDR3 covers 16 residues. Germline V gives CDR1 SGHTA, CDR2 FQGNSA. Trimming at V came to 0 bases and at J to 4 bases, leaving 3 bases not matched to a gene. DNA for the CDR3: TGTGCCAGCAGCTTAGCTATGGGACTAGCGTACAATGAGCAGTTCTTC. The encoded protein is CASSLAMGLAYNEQFF.

This sequence joins TRBV28 and TRBJ2-1; D unclear. V lost 6 bases and J lost 5, with 14 bases in between. Germline CDR1 is MDHEN and CDR2 is SYDVKM. CDR3 size: 14 residues. The CDR3 is CASSVPPSDNEQFF. CDR3 DNA sequence: TGTGCCAGCAGCGTGCCCCCCTCGGACAATGAGCAGTTCTTC.

The chain links TRBV28 to TRBJ1-2; TRBD1 agrees at 11 bases. The V gene end was trimmed by 2 bases and the J gene end by 7 bases; junction bases not matched to a gene: 3. Germline CDR1 and CDR2: MDHEN and SYDVKM. The CDR3 sequence is 14 residues long. The CDR3 sequence is CASSLGTGGIGYTF. Here the CDR3 DNA reads TGTGCCAGCAGTTTAGGGACAGGGGGTATTGGCTACACCTTC.

This clone was detected once. The chain recombines TRBV6-1 with TRBJ2-5; the D gene is possibly TRBD2 (6 bases). V lost 2 bases, J lost 5 bases, and 21 bases lay in between. CDR1 MNHNS and CDR2 SASEGT come from the germline V gene. The CDR3 loop spans 17 amino acids. In nucleotides, the CDR3 is TGTGCCAGCAGTGAACCCAGACTTGGGACTTTAGGGGAGACCCAGTACTTC. Its protein product is CASSEPRLGTLGETQYF.

The rearrangement links TRBV9 to TRBJ2-1; the match to TRBD2 covers 7 bases. The CDR3 totals 15 residues. CDR1 and CDR2 from the germline V gene are SGDLS and YYNGEE. The V and J ends lost 2 bases and 3 bases, in that order; junction bases with no gene match: 5. The CDR3 loop is CASSVGDYLYNEQFF. The CDR3 region has the DNA TGTGCCAGCAGCGTGGGGGACTACCTCTACAATGAGCAGTTCTTC.

The chain carries TRBV4-1 and TRBJ1-5, with D maybe TRBD1 (5 bases). V gave up 1 base and J gave up 5 bases, with 15 bases separating them. The CDR3 contains 16 residues. Germline assignment: CDR1 MGHRA and CDR2 YSYEKL. CDR3 in amino acids: CASSQVSGGTHQPQHF. The CDR3 coding sequence is TGCGCCAGCAGCCAAGTATCCGGGGGGACCCATCAGCCCCAGCATTTT.

CDR3 region: CAIKGTLENIQYF. The CDR3 DNA reads as TGTGCCATCAAAGGGACCTTGGAAAACATTCAGTACTTC. The chain joins TRBV10-3 to TRBJ2-4; D may correspond to TRBD1 or TRBD2 (5 bases each). The CDR3 is 13 residues long. CDR1 ENHRY and CDR2 SYGVKD come from the germline V gene. V was pared by 7 bases and J by 5 bases, with 12 bases between.

The V gene is TRBV15, the J gene TRBJ1-1, with a tentative D call TRBD1 (6 bases). Trimming shortened V by 5 bases and J by 1 base, and 11 bases separated the two germline ends. This CDR3 has 14 amino acids. Germline V lookup: CDR1 LNHNV, CDR2 YYDKDF (reference sequence). The CDR3 is CATSGTPSNTEAFF. The CDR3 nucleotides read TGTGCCACCAGCGGGACACCTTCGAACACTGAAGCTTTCTTT.

The table lists this clone with a count of one. The chain carries TRBV11-2 and TRBJ1-5; D gene ambiguous. The V gene lost 1 base and the J gene lost 1 base, with 8 bases spanning the gap. The CDR3 runs 15 residues. In germline, CDR1 is SGHAT, CDR2 FQNNGV. This CDR3 reads CASSLGGVSNQPQHF. For the CDR3, the DNA is TGTGCCAGCAGCTTAGGTGGGGTCAGCAATCAGCCCCAGCATTTT. Full variable domain (outside the CDR3, taken from reference TRBV11-2 and TRBJ1-5): EAGVAQSPRYKIIEKRQSVAFWCNPISGHATLYWYQQILGQGPKLLIQFQNNGVVDDSQLPKDRFSAERLKGVDSTLKIQPAKLEDSAVYLCASSLGGVSNQPQHFGDGTRLSIL.

This clone was seen once. The rearrangement links TRBV7-9 to TRBJ2-1; possible D gene TRBD2, 7 bases. V lost 3 bases and J 2 bases, leaving 14 bases between the germline ends. Germline V lookup: CDR1 SEHNR, CDR2 FQNEAQ (reference sequence). The CDR3 spans 16 residues. In DNA, the CDR3 is TGTGCCAGCAGCTTCCAACCGGGGGGCACCTACAATGAGCAGTTCTTC. It specifies CASSFQPGGTYNEQFF.

This chain connects TRBV6-1 to TRBJ2-1; 12 positions agree with TRBD2. V trimming: 2 bases; J trimming: 8 bases; junction bases outside the gene matches: 10. The CDR3 loop spans 17 amino acids. Germline V gives CDR1 MNHNS, CDR2 SASEGT. The CDR3 spells CASSEPARLAGVYEQFF. The CDR3 DNA sequence: TGTGCCAGCAGTGAACCGGCTAGACTAGCGGGAGTTTATGAGCAGTTCTTC.

The V and J genes are TRBV28 and TRBJ1-2; maybe TRBD1 (6 bases). From germline, CDR1 is MDHEN and CDR2 SYDVKM. This CDR3 spans 15 amino acids. V was trimmed by 2 bases and J by 5 bases, leaving 15 bases between them. This CDR3 reads CASSLGLEGEYGYTF. The CDR3 DNA is TGTGCCAGCAGTTTAGGCCTTGAGGGGGAATATGGCTACACCTTC.

The chain recombines TRBV28 with TRBJ1-5; tentatively, D is TRBD1 (5 bases). The CDR3 consists of 17 residues. Germline CDR1 reads MDHEN; CDR2 reads SYDVKM. V dropped 10 bases and J dropped 0 bases, with 22 bases sitting between them. The CDR3 reads CATRGVLAFYSNQPQHF. CDR3 sequence (DNA): TGTGCCACCAGAGGGGTCCTCGCATTCTATAGCAATCAGCCCCAGCATTTT.

About this clone: Other DNA sequences in the sample encode the same CDR3. J is TRBJ1-2 and V is TRBV27, with D possibly TRBD1 on 5 matching bases. The CDR3 spans 13 residues. Trimming removed 6 bases from V and 2 bases from J, with 10 bases in between. Germline V CDR1 and CDR2: MNHEY, SMNVEV (reference sequence). The CDR3, as DNA: TGTGCCAGCAGCCCCCGGGGGAACTATGGCTACACCTTC. Its translation: CASSPRGNYGYTF.

V usage is TRBV10-3 and J usage is TRBJ1-1; D uncertain. V shed 6 bases and J shed 1 base, with 6 bases lying between them. The CDR3 has 12 amino acids. The germline V gene has CDR1 ENHRY and CDR2 SYGVKD. Here the CDR3 reads CAISAENTEAFF. The DNA of the CDR3 is TGTGCCATCAGCGCAGAGAACACTGAAGCTTTCTTT.

J is TRBJ2-1 and V is TRBV5-8, with 11 bases lining up with TRBD2. This CDR3 contains 13 residues. The junction had 1 base not matched to a gene; V was cut back by 3 bases and J by 8 bases. The germline gives CDR1 SGHTS, CDR2 YDEGEE. The CDR3 loop reads CASSYSGRDEQFF. The CDR3 DNA follows: TGTGCCAGCAGCTATAGCGGGAGGGATGAGCAGTTCTTC.

V usage is TRBV2 and J usage is TRBJ2-5; 14 positions match TRBD2. V was clipped by 6 bases and J by 5 bases; unmatched bases: 8. The CDR3 covers 16 residues. Germline CDR1 and CDR2: SNHLY and FYNNEI. The CDR3 sequence is CASREGLAGARETQYF. In nucleotides, the CDR3 is TGTGCCAGCAGGGAGGGACTAGCGGGAGCTCGGGAGACCCAGTACTTC.

This rearrangement joins TRBV9 to TRBJ2-2; no definite D call. V was trimmed by 0 bases and J by 4 bases, leaving 4 bases between them. The CDR3 is 13 residues long. Germline CDR1 and CDR2: SGDLS and YYNGEE. Written as DNA, the CDR3 is TGTGCCAGCAGCGTAGACGCCACCGGGGAGCTGTTTTTT. Its translation: CASSVDATGELFF.

CDR3 in amino acids: CAISESWTGGMNTEAFF. CDR3 in DNA: TGTGCCATCAGTGAGTCGTGGACAGGGGGCATGAACACTGAAGCTTTCTTT. The chain uses TRBV10-3 and TRBJ1-1; 11 bases map to TRBD1. Germline CDR1 ENHRY, CDR2 SYGVKD. The length of the CDR3 is 17 residues. V shed 0 bases, J shed 0 bases, and the junction held 3 bases outside the gene matches.

The chain carries TRBV7-7 and TRBJ1-4; a possible D gene is TRBD1 (5 bases). Trimming took off 5 bases at V and 7 bases at J, with 11 bases between the two ends. Germline V gives CDR1 SSHAT, CDR2 FNYEAQ (reference sequence). The CDR3 length is 13 residues. The CDR3 loop is CASSPGWGEKLFF. Written as DNA, the CDR3 is TGTGCCAGCAGCCCAGGGTGGGGTGAAAAACTGTTTTTT.

This clone is a singleton in its sample. CDR3 in amino acids: CASSSTGDPDTQYF. The CDR3 bases are TGTGCCAGCAGCTCCACTGGAGATCCAGATACGCAGTATTTT. The chain has TRBV5-6 and TRBJ2-3; no reliable D call. The CDR3 extends over 14 amino acids. Trimming cost V 3 bases and J 4 bases, with 12 bases left between them. Germline loops: CDR1 SGHDT, CDR2 YYEEEE.

The V gene is TRBV28, the J gene TRBJ2-1; tentatively, D is TRBD2 (5 bases). Germline V gives CDR1 MDHEN, CDR2 SYDVKM. Trimming removed 6 bases at V and 0 bases at J, with 24 bases between. The CDR3 is 19 residues long. The CDR3 sequence: CASSPRLRLAQSSYNEQFF. CDR3 nucleotide sequence: TGTGCCAGCAGCCCACGACTAAGACTGGCACAAAGCTCCTACAATGAGCAGTTCTTC.

This rearrangement joins TRBV5-1 to TRBJ2-7, with D possibly being TRBD1 (6 bases). There are 14 residues in the CDR3. The germline gives CDR1 SGHRS, CDR2 YFSETQ. V was clipped by 1 base and J by 5 bases, with 13 bases between them. CDR3 nucleotides: TGCGCCAGCAGCTTGTTAATTTCAGGGGACGAGCAGTACTTC. This sequence encodes CASSLLISGDEQYF. Full variable domain (missing parts from reference TRBV5-1 and TRBJ2-7): KAGVTQTPRYLIKTRGQQVTLSCSPISGHRSVSWYQQTPGQGLQFLFEYFSETQRNKGNFPGRFSGRQFSNSRSEMNVSTLELGDSALYLCASSLLISGDEQYFGPGTRLTVT.

The V gene is TRBV27, the J gene TRBJ2-7; 10 bases map to TRBD2. The CDR3 consists of 15 residues. From germline, CDR1 is MNHEY and CDR2 SMNVEV (reference sequence). Losses at the gene ends were 6 bases for V and 6 bases for J; bases not matched to a gene: 11. The DNA of the CDR3 is TGTGCCAGCAGAGGCCTAGCGGGAGATAATGGCGAGCAGTACTTC. This gives the protein CASRGLAGDNGEQYF.

Details on this clone: Other DNA sequences in the same sample also yield this CDR3. The chain couples TRBV28 to TRBJ1-1; unclear D gene. The CDR3 length is 14 residues. V was cut by 3 bases and J by 0 bases, with 8 bases left in between. Germline assignment: CDR1 MDHEN and CDR2 SYDVKM. In DNA, the CDR3 is TGTGCCAGCAGTTTTAGAGGGCTGAACACTGAAGCTTTCTTT. Its translation: CASSFRGLNTEAFF. Full variable domain (rest looked up from reference TRBV28 and TRBJ1-1): DVKVTQSSRYLVKRTGEKVFLECVQDMDHENMFWYRQDPGLGLRLIYFSYDVKMKEKGDIPEGYSVSREKKERFSLILESASTNQTSMYLCASSFRGLNTEAFFGQGTRLTVV.

As to this clone: The same CDR3 is also encoded by other DNA sequences in this sample. This chain uses TRBV4-3 with TRBJ2-7, with D perhaps matching TRBD2 (6 bases). This CDR3 spans 15 amino acids. Germline CDR1 LGHNA, CDR2 YSLEER. V lost 0 bases and J lost 4, with 13 bases in between. CDR3 protein: CASSQDTSGTYEQYF. CDR3 coding DNA: TGCGCCAGCAGCCAAGATACGTCAGGGACTTACGAGCAGTACTTC.

Comment on this clone: The sample holds other DNA sequences that translate to the same CDR3. The chain employs TRBV11-2 and TRBJ2-7; D is possibly TRBD2 (5 bases). V lost 1 base and J 4 bases, leaving 11 bases between the germline ends. CDR3 length: 14 amino acids. The V gene's germline CDR1 is SGHAT and CDR2 FQNNGV. The CDR3 sequence is CASSLAGVSYEQYF. The CDR3, as DNA: TGTGCCAGCAGCTTAGCCGGGGTTTCATACGAGCAGTACTTC.

The genes are TRBV20-1 and TRBJ2-7; D may be TRBD1 (5 bases). CDR1 is DFQATT and CDR2 is SNEGSKA in the germline V gene (reference sequence). V was cut by 3 bases and J by 11 bases, with 14 bases left in between. The CDR3 is 11 residues long. The CDR3 nucleotides are TGCAGTGCTAGGGACACCGAATTAAAGTACTTC. Its translation is CSARDTELKYF.

V is TRBV15 and J is TRBJ2-5, with D possibly being TRBD2 (5 bases). The V end was cut by 5 bases, the J end by 1 base, with 8 bases between. In germline, CDR1 is LNHNV, CDR2 YYDKDF (reference sequence). This CDR3 comprises 13 residues. Here the CDR3 reads CATSASSQETQYF. CDR3 bases: TGTGCCACCAGCGCTAGCAGCCAAGAGACCCAGTACTTC.